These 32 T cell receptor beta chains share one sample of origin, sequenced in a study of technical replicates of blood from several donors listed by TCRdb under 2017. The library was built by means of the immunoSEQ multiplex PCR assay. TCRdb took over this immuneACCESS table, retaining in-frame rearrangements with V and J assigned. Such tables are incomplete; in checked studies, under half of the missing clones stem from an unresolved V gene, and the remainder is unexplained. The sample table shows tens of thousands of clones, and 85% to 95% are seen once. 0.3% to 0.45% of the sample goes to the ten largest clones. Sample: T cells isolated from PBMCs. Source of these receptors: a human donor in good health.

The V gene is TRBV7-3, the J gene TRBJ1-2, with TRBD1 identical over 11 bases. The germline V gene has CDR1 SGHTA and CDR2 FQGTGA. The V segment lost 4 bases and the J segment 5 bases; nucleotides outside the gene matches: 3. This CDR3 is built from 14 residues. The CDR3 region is CASSWTGGAYGYTF. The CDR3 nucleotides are TGTGCCAGCAGCTGGACAGGGGGCGCTTATGGCTACACCTTC.

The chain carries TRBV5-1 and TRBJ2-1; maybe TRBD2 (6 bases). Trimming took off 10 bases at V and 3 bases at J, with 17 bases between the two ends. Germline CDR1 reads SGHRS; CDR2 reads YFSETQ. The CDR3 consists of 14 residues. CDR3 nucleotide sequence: TGCGCCGTCATCGACGGGGGTATCTACAATGAGCAGTTCTTC. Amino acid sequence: CAVIDGGIYNEQFF.

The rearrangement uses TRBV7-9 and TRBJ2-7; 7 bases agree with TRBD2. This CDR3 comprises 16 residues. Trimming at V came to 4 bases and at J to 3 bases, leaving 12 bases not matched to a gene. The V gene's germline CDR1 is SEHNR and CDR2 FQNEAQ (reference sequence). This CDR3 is CASSSVLAGELYEQYF. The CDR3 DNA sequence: TGTGCCAGCAGCTCCGTTTTGGCGGGAGAGCTCTACGAGCAGTACTTC.

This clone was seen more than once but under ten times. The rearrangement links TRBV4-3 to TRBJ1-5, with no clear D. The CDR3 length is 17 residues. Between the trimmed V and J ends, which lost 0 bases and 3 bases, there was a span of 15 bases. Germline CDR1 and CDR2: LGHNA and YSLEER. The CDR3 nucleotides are TGCGCCAGCAGCCAAGATAGAGGGATGGGGTCCAATCAGCCCCAGCATTTT. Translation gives CASSQDRGMGSNQPQHF.

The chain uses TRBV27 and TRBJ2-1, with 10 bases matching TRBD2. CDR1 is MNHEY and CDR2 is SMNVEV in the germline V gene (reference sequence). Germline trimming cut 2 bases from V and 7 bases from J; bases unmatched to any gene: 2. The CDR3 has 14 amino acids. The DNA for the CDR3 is TGTGCCAGCAGTTTAGAGCGGGGGGGGAATGAGCAGTTCTTC. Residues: CASSLERGGNEQFF.

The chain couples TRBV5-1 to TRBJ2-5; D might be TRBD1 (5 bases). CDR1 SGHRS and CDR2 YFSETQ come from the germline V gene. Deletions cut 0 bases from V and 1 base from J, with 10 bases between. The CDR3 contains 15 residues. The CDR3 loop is CASSLEGLVQETQYF. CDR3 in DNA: TGCGCCAGCAGCTTGGAGGGGCTAGTCCAAGAGACCCAGTACTTC. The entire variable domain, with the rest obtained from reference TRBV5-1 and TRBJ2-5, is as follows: KAGVTQTPRYLIKTRGQQVTLSCSPISGHRSVSWYQQTPGQGLQFLFEYFSETQRNKGNFPGRFSGRQFSNSRSEMNVSTLELGDSALYLCASSLEGLVQETQYFGPGTRLLVL.

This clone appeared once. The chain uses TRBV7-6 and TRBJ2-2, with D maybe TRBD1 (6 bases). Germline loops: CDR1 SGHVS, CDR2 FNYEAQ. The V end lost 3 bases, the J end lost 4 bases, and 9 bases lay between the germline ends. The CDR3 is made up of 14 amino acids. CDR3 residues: CASSFTGSTGELFF. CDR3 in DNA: TGTGCCAGCAGCTTTACAGGGAGCACCGGGGAGCTGTTTTTT.

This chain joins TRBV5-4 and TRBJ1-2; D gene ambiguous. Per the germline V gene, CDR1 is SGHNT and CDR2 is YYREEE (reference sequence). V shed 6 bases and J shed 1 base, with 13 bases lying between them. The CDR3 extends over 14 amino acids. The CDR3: CASTLPSLNYGYTF. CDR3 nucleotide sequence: TGTGCCAGCACCCTCCCTAGTCTTAACTATGGCTACACCTTC.

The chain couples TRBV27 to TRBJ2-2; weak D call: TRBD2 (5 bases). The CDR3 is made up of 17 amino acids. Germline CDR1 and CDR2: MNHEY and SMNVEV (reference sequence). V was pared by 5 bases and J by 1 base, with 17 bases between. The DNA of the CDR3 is TGTGCCAGCAGTCTGTCTCTCGGGGTTATGAACACCGGGGAGCTGTTTTTT. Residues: CASSLSLGVMNTGELFF.

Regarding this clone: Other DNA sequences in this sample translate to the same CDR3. The CDR3 nucleotides are TGCAGTGCTAGTCAGGGCACTGAAGCTTTCTTT. Its protein is CSASQGTEAFF. The gene calls are TRBV20-1 and TRBJ1-1, with TRBD1 as a possible D gene (5 bases). The germline V gene encodes CDR1 DFQATT and CDR2 SNEGSKA (reference sequence). The length of the CDR3 is 11 residues. V lost 3 bases, J lost 4 bases, and 6 bases lay in between.

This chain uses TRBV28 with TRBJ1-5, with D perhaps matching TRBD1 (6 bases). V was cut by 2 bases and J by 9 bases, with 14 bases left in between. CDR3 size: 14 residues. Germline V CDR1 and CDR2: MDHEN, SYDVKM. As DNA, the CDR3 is TGTGCCAGCAGTTTAATGTCAGGGGTAACGCCCCAGCATTTT. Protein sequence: CASSLMSGVTPQHF.

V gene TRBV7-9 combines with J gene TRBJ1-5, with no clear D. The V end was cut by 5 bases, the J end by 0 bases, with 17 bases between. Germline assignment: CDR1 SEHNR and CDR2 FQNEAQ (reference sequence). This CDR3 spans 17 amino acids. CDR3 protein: CASSPMEAPYSNQPQHF. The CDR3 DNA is TGTGCCAGCAGCCCGATGGAGGCTCCGTATAGCAATCAGCCCCAGCATTTT.

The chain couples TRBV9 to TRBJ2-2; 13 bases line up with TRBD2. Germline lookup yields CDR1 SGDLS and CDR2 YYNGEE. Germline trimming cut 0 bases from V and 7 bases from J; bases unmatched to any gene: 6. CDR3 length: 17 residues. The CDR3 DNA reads TGTGCCAGCAGCGTAGCCGGACTAGCGGGAGTTGGCGGGGAGCTGTTTTTT. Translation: CASSVAGLAGVGGELFF.

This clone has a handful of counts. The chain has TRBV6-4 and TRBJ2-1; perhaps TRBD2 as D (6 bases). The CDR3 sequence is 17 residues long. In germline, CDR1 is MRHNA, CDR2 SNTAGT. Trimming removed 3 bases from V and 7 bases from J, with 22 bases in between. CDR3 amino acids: CASSEVLGSLAGNEQFF. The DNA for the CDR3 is TGTGCCAGCAGTGAAGTTCTAGGGTCCCTCGCGGGGAATGAGCAGTTCTTC.

In nucleotides, the CDR3 is TGTGCCAGCAGCCAGCGGAACACTGAAGCTTTCTTT. Translation: CASSQRNTEAFF. The V call is TRBV6-1, the J call TRBJ1-1, with D hard to call. The V gene's germline CDR1 is MNHNS and CDR2 SASEGT. CDR3 length: 12 amino acids. Trimming cost V 6 bases and J 1 base, with 6 bases left between them.

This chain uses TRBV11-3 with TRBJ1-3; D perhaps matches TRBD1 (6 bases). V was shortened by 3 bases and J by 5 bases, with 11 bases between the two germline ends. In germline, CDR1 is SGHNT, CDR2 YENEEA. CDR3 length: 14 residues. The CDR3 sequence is CASSLDRARNTIYF. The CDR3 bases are TGTGCCAGCAGCTTGGACAGAGCTAGAAACACCATATATTTT. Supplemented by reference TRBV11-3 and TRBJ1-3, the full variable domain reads EAGVVQSPRYKIIEKKQPVAFWCNPISGHNTLYWYLQNLGQGPELLIRYENEEAVDDSQLPKDRFSAERLKGVDSTLKIQPAELGDSAVYLCASSLDRARNTIYFGEGSWLTVV.

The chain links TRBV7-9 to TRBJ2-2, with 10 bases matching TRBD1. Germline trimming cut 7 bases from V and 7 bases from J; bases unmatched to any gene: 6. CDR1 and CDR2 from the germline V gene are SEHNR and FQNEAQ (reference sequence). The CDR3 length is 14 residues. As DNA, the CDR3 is TGTGCCAGCACCCGGACAGGGGGGGACGGGGAGCTGTTTTTT. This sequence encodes CASTRTGGDGELFF.

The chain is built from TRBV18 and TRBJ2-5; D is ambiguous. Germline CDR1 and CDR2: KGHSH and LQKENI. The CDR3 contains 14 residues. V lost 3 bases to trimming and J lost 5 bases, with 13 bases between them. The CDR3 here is CASSPVPRAETQYF. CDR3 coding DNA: TGTGCCAGCTCACCCGTTCCCCGAGCGGAGACCCAGTACTTC.

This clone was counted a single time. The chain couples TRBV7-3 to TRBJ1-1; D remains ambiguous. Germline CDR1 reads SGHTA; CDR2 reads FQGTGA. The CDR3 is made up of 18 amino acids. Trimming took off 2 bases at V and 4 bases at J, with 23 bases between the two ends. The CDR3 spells CASSLFHLDGTPGTEAFF. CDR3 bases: TGTGCCAGCAGCTTATTCCACCTCGACGGCACCCCGGGCACTGAAGCTTTCTTT.

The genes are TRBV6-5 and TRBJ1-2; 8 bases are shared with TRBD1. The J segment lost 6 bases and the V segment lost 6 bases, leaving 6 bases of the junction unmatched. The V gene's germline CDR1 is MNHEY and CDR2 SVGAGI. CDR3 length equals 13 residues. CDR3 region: CASSLTGVDGYTF. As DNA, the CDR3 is TGTGCCAGCAGCTTGACAGGGGTCGATGGCTACACCTTC.

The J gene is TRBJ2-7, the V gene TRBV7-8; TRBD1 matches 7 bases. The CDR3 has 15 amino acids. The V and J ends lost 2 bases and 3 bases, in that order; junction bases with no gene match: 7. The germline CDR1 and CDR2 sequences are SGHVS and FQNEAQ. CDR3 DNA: TGTGCCAGCAGCTTACCCCCGACAGGGAACTACGAGCAGTACTTC. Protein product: CASSLPPTGNYEQYF. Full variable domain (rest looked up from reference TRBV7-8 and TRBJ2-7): GAGVSQSPRYKVAKRGQDVALRCDPISGHVSLFWYQQALGQGPEFLTYFQNEAQLDKSGLPSDRFFAERPEGSVSTLKIQRTQQEDSAVYLCASSLPPTGNYEQYFGPGTRLTVT.

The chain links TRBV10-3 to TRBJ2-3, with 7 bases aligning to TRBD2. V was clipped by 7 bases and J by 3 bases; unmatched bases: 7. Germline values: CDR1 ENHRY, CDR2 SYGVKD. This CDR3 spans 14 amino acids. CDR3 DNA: TGTGCCATCAAGCCCGCACTAGCGACAGATACGCAGTATTTT. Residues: CAIKPALATDTQYF.

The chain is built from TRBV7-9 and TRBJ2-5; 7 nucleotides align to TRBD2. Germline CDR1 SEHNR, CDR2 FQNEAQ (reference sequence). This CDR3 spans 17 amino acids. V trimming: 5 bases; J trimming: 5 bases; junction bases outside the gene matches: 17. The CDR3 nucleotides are TGTGCCAGCAGCCGGTATTCTAGCGGAGCCCAGTCGGAGACCCAGTACTTC. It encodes CASSRYSSGAQSETQYF. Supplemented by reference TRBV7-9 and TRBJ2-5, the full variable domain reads DTGVSQNPRHKITKRGQNVTFRCDPISEHNRLYWYRQTLGQGPEFLTYFQNEAQLEKSRLLSDRFSAERPKGSFSTLEIQRTEQGDSAMYLCASSRYSSGAQSETQYFGPGTRLLVL.

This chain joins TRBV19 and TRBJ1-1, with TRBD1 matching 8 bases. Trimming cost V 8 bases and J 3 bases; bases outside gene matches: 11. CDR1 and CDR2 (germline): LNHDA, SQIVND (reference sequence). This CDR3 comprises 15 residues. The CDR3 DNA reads TGTGCCAGTGATCGAACAGGGGGGAGGTACACTGAAGCTTTCTTT. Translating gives CASDRTGGRYTEAFF.

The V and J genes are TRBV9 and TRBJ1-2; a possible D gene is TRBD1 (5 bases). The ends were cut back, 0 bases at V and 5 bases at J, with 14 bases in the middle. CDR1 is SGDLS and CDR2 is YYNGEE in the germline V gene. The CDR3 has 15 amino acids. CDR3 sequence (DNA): TGTGCCAGCAGCGTAGTATCAGGGTCCCCTTATGGCTACACCTTC. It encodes CASSVVSGSPYGYTF.

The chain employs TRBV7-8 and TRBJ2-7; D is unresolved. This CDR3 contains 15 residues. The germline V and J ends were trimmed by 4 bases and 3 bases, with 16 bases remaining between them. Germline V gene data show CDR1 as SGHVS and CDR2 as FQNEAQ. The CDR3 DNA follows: TGTGCCAGCAGCTCCCCAACCGTACGACACTACGAGCAGTACTTC. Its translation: CASSSPTVRHYEQYF.

The CDR3 is CASSGLATNEQFF. CDR3 sequence (DNA): TGTGCCAGCAGTGGTCTAGCGACCAATGAGCAGTTCTTC. The rearrangement uses TRBV6-4 and TRBJ2-1; perhaps TRBD2 as D (6 bases). The length of the CDR3 is 13 residues. With 4 bases removed from V and 6 bases from J, the gap between germline ends came to 10 bases. In germline, CDR1 is MRHNA, CDR2 SNTAGT.

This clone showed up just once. The CDR3 sequence: CASSSGQPGYTF. The CDR3 coding sequence is TGTGCCAGCAGTTCCGGACAGCCTGGCTACACCTTC. The chain couples TRBV27 to TRBJ1-2, with a possible D match to TRBD1 (6 bases). V shed 4 bases and J shed 7 bases, with 10 bases lying between them. Per the germline V gene, CDR1 is MNHEY and CDR2 is SMNVEV (reference sequence). The CDR3 is 12 residues long.

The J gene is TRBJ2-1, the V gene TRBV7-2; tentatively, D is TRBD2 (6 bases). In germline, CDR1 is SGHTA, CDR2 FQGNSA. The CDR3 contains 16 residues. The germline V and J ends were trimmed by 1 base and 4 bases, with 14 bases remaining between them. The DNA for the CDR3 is TGTGCCAGCAGCTTAGTTGGATCTAGCGCTTACAATGAGCAGTTCTTC. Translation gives CASSLVGSSAYNEQFF.

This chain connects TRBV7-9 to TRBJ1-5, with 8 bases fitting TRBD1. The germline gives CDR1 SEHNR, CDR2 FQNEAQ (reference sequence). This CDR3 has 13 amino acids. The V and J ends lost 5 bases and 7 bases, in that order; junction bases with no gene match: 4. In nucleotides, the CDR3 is TGTGCCAGCAGCGACAGGGGCGAGCAGCCCCAGCATTTT. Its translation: CASSDRGEQPQHF.

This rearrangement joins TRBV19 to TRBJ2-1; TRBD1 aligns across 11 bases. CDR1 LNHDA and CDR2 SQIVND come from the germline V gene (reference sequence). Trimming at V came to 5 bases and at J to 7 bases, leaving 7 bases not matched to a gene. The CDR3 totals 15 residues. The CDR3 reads CASSDGQGARNEQFF. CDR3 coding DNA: TGTGCCAGTAGTGATGGACAGGGGGCAAGGAATGAGCAGTTCTTC.

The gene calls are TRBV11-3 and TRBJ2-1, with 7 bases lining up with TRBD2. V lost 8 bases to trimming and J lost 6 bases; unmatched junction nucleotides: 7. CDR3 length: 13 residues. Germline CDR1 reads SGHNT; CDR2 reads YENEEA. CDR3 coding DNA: TGTGCCAGCCAAGAGACTAGCATCAATGAGCAGTTCTTC. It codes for CASQETSINEQFF.